This TCR beta chain came from a study of response to subunit inactivated influenza vaccine. The study, taken as a whole, reports: Authors suggested few new T cells are recruited by each seasonal influenza vaccination.

This clonotype was picked up many times. The antigen is unknown. TCRdb independently ran MiXCR on the RT-PCR reads; one entry per CDR3 protein. The sample has 280,000 or so distinct CDR3 sequences, around a fifth seen once. The CDR3 is made up of 13 amino acids. Per germline, CDR1 MDHEN and CDR2 SYDVKM. V lost 2 bases and J 3 bases, leaving 5 bases between the germline ends. This chain connects TRBV28 to TRBJ1-5; no clear D. The clonotype comes from a man in his fifties or sixties who received an inactivated influenza vaccine. Sequencing was performed on PBMCs from blood, taken roughly 20 months after vaccination. The chain's CDR3 is CASSLAANQPQHF. The CDR3 nucleotides read TGTGCCAGCAGTTTAGCGGCCAATCAGCCCCAGCATTTT.